This T cell receptor beta chain was recorded in a study of blood T cell repertoires in COVID-19. Study in general: From the United States, Italy and Spain came samples of acute and convalescent COVID-19. In each case, the material was cDNA or gDNA derived from T cells, B-cell-depleted T cells, or PBMCs.

The CDR3 spans 13 residues. V dropped 4 bases and J dropped 0 bases, with 6 bases sitting between them. CDR1 and CDR2 from the germline V gene are MDHEN and SYDVKM. This clone was observed a single time. Authors' analysis steps: Nucleated cell counts were estimated from reference gene primer amplification. Method: immunoSEQ multiplex PCR; TCRdb's copy keeps in-frame clones and lacks some. The V and J calls and the clone size are those of that table, but D and trimming were determined from the DNA. The repertoire holds about 280,000 clones, with about 85% as singletons. This receptor was taken from a human donor in a cohort sampled during active COVID-19. This chain connects TRBV28 to TRBJ1-1; no definite D call. The sequenced sample consisted of peripheral blood. The CDR3 DNA is TGTGCCAGCAGTTGGCCAATGAACACTGAAGCTTTCTTT. The encoded protein is CASSWPMNTEAFF.